What follows describes a single T cell receptor (beta chain). Original handling: Nucleated cell number was recorded as an estimate derived from reference gene primer amplification. Assay: immunoSEQ multiplex PCR; the TCRdb copy retains only in-frame clones and omits some. V, J and clone size were drawn from that table, and D and trimming were deduced from the DNA. The table includes more than 140,000 clones, more than 70% detected once. This sample stems from a study of blood T cell repertoires in COVID-19. Overall study: Both acute and convalescent COVID-19 samples were obtained from the United States, Italy and Spain. PBMCs, B-cell-depleted T cells, or T cells were the source of the cDNA or gDNA that made up the material.

Trimming stripped 0 bases from V and 9 bases from J, with 14 bases between. The CDR3 runs to 15 residues. CDR1 MNHEY and CDR2 SVGAGI come from the germline V gene. J is TRBJ2-2 and V is TRBV6-5; possible D gene TRBD2, 5 bases. The sequence was obtained from a woman in her sixties with acute or convalescent COVID-19. The sample comprised peripheral blood. CDR3 region: CASSYSATTPRELFF. The DNA of the CDR3 is TGTGCCAGCAGTTACTCAGCGACTACCCCGAGGGAGCTGTTTTTT.